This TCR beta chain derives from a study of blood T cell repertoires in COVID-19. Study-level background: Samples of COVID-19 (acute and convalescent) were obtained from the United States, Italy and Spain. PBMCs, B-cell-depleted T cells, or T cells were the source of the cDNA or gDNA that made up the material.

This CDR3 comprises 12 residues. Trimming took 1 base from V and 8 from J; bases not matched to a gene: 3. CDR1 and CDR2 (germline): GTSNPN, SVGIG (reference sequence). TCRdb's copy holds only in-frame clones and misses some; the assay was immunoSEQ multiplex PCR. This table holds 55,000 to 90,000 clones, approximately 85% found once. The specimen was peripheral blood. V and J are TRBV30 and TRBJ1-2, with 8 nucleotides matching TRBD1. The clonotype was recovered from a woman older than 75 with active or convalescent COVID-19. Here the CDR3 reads CAWSATGEGYTF. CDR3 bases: TGTGCCTGGAGTGCGACAGGGGAAGGCTACACCTTC.